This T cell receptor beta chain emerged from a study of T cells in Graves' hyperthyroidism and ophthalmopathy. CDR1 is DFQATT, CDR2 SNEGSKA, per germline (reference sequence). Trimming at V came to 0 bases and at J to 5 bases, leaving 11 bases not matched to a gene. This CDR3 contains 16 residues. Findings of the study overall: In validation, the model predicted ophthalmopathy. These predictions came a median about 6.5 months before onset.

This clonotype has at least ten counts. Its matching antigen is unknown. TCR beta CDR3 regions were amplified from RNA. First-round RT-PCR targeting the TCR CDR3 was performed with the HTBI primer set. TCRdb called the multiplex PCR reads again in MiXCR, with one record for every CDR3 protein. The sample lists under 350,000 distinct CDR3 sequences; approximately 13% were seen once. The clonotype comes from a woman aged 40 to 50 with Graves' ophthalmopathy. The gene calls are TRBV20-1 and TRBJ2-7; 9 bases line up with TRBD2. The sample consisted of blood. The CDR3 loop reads CSARDRLSGSPNEQYF. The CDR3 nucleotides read TGCAGTGCTAGAGATCGGCTTAGCGGGAGCCCCAACGAGCAGTACTTC.